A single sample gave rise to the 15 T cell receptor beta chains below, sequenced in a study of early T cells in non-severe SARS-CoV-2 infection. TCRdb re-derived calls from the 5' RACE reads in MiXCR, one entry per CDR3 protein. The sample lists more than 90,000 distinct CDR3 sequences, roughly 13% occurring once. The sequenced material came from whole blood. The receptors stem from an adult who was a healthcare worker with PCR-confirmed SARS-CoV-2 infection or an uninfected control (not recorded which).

The CDR3 DNA follows: TGTGCCAGCAGTGAATCGGTGGTGCAGTTCTTC. As protein: CASSESVVQFF. This chain links TRBV2 with TRBJ2-1; D ambiguous. The CDR3 extends over 11 amino acids. Germline V gene sequence: CDR1 SNHLY, CDR2 FYNNEI. V was clipped by 2 bases and J by 12 bases, with 8 bases between them.

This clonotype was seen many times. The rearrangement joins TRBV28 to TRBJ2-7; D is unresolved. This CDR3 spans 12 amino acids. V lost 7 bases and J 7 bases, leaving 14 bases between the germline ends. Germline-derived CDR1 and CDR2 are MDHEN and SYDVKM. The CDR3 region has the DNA TGTGCCAGCAAAAGTAACGCCCGGGAGCAGTACTTC. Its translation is CASKSNAREQYF. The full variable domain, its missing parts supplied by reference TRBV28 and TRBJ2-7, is DVKVTQSSRYLVKRTGEKVFLECVQDMDHENMFWYRQDPGLGLRLIYFSYDVKMKEKGDIPEGYSVSREKKERFSLILESASTNQTSMYLCASKSNAREQYFGPGTRLTVT.

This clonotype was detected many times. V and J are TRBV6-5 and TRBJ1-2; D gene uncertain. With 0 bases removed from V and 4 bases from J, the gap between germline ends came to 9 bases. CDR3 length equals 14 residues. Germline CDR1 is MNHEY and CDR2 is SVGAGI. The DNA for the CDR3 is TGTGCCAGCAGTTACTCCCAGCTCGGCTATGGCTACACCTTC. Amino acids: CASSYSQLGYGYTF.

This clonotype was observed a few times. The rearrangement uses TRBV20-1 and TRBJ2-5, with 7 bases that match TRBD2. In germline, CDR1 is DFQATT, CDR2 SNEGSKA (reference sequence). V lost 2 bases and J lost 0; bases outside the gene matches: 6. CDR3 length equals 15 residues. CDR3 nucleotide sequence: TGCAGTGCTAGATCCGGGGGGACTTACCAAGAGACCCAGTACTTC. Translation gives CSARSGGTYQETQYF.

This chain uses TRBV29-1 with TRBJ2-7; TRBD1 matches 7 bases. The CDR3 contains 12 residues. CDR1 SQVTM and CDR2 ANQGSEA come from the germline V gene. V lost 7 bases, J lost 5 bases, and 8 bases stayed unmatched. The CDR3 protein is CSAYRGSHEQYF. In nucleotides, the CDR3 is TGCAGCGCATACAGGGGTTCCCACGAGCAGTACTTC.

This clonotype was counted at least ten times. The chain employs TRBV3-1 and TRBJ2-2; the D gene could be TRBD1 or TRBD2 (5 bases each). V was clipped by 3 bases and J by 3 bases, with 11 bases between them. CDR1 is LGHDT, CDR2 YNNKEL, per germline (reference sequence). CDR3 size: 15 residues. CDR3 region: CASSQLGRHTGELFF. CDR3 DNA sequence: TGTGCCAGCAGCCAGTTGGGACGGCACACCGGGGAGCTGTTTTTT. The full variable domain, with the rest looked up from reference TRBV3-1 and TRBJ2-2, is DTAVSQTPKYLVTQMGNDKSIKCEQNLGHDTMYWYKQDSKKFLKIMFSYNNKELIINETVPNRFSPKSPDKAHLNLHINSLELGDSAVYFCASSQLGRHTGELFFGEGSRLTVL.

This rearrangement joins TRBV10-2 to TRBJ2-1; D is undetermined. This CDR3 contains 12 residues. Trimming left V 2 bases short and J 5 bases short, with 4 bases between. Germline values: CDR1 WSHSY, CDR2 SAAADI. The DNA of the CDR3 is TGCGCCAGCAGTGAGCTTAACAATGAGCAGTTCTTC. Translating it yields CASSELNNEQFF.

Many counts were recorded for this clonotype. The CDR3 nucleotides are TGCGCCAGCAGCCCGACTAGCGGGGGAACCACCGGGGAGCTGTTTTTT. Encoded protein: CASSPTSGGTTGELFF. The chain couples TRBV5-1 to TRBJ2-2; 12 bases agree with TRBD2. The CDR3 contains 16 residues. The ends lost 4 bases at V and 4 bases at J; junction bases unmatched: 5. Germline V gene sequence: CDR1 SGHRS, CDR2 YFSETQ.

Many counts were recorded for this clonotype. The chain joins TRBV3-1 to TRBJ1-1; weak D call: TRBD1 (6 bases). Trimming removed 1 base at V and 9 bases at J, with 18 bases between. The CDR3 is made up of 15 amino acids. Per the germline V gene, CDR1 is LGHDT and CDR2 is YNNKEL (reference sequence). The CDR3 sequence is CASSQADRTPKKAFF. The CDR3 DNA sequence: TGTGCCAGCAGCCAAGCGGACAGAACCCCTAAAAAAGCTTTCTTT.

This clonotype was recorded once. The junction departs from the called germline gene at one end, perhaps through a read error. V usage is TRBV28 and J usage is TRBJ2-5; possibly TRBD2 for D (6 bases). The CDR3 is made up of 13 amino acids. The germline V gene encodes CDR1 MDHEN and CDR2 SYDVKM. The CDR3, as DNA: TGTGCCAGGGGGGTCGCGGGCGGGGAGACCCAGCACTTC. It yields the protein CARGVAGGETQHF.

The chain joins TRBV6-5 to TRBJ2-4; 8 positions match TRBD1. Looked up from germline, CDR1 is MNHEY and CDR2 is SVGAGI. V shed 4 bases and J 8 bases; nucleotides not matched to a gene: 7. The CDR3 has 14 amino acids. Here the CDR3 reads CASSSLLTGDIQYF. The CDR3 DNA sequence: TGTGCCAGCAGTTCCCTCCTGACAGGGGACATTCAGTACTTC.

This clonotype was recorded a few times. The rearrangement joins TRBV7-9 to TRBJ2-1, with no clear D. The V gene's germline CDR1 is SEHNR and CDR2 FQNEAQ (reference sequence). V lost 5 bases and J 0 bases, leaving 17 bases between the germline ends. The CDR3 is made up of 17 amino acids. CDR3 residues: CASSPPRRGASYNEQFF. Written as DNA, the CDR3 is TGTGCCAGCAGCCCACCTCGGAGAGGCGCCTCCTACAATGAGCAGTTCTTC.

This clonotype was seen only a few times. The CDR3 nucleotides read TGCAGTGGGGTGGGGATAGCCAAAAACATTCAGTACTTC. This encodes CSGVGIAKNIQYF. The V call is TRBV20-1, the J call TRBJ2-4; D is undetermined. The V gene's germline CDR1 is DFQATT and CDR2 SNEGSKA (reference sequence). This CDR3 spans 13 amino acids. Trimming shortened V by 7 bases and J by 0 bases, and 10 bases separated the two germline ends.

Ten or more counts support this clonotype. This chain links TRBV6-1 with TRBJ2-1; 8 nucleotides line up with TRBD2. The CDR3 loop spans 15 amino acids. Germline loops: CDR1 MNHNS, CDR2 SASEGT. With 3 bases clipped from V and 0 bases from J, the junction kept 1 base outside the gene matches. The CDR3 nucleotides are TGTGCCAGCAGTGACGGACTAGCCTCCTACAATGAGCAGTTCTTC. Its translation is CASSDGLASYNEQFF.

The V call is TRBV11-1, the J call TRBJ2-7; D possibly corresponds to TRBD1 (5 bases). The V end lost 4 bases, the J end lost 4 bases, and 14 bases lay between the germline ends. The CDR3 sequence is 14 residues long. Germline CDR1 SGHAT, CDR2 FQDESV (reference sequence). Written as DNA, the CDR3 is TGTGCCAGCAGCTGGAACCAGGGTGTATACGAGCAGTACTTC. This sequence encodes CASSWNQGVYEQYF.